This T cell receptor beta chain appears in the sequencing data of a study of cytomegalovirus exposure and HLA in healthy donors. In the study overall: The early release's HLA-typed donors yielded some 85 million unique TCRs. Study conclusions and caveats: Later on, an analysis tied 15,000 or so TCR beta sequences to HLA alleles at 0.05 false discovery rate. With later analysis, a missense DCLRE1C variant became linked to TCR beta V- and J-gene trimming.

The CDR3 length is 13 residues. The ends were cut back, 1 base at V and 4 bases at J, with 7 bases in the middle. Germline V gene lookup returns CDR1 SGHTA and CDR2 FQGNSA. This PCR relied on a set of 60 Vbeta primers and 13 Jbeta primers. The method was immunoSEQ multiplex PCR; TCRdb's version includes in-frame clones alone and lacks a portion of them. The sample yields around 120,000 clones, 83% seen once. With regard to this clone: Its specificity is not known. Distinct nucleotide sequences in the sample also encode this CDR3.

Material for sequencing was PBMCs. The TCR was taken from a girl aged 2 to 9 in good health and CMV-seronegative. The chain links TRBV7-2 to TRBJ1-1, with D possibly TRBD1 on 5 matching bases. The CDR3 sequence is CASSLGGGTEAFF. For the CDR3, the DNA is TGTGCCAGCAGCTTAGGGGGGGGCACTGAAGCTTTCTTT.